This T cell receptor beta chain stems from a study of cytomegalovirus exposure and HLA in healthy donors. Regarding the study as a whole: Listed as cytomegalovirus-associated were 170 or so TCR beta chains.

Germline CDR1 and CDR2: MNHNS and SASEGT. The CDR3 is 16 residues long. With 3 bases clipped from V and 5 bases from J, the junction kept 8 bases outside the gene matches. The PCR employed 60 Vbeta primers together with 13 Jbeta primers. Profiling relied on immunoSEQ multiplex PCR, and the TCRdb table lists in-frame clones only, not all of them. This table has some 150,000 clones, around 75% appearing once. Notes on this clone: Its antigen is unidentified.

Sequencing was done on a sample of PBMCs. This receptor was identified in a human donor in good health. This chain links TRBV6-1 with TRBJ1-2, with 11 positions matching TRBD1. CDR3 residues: CASSDSGTGGFYGYTF. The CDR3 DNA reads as TGTGCCAGCAGTGATTCCGGGACAGGGGGATTTTATGGCTACACCTTC.